This paragraph covers one TCR beta chain sequence. The target antigen is unknown. This entry is derived from a study of cytomegalovirus exposure and HLA in healthy donors. Across the study: Out of 180 million or so T cells, an earlier analysis found over 100 million unique TCR beta sequences in total. Assignment to the Caucasian-associated ancestry cluster applied to more than 75% of the roughly 410 genotyped donors. Notes on the study in general: In a later analysis, V- and J-gene trimming of beta chains associated with a DCLRE1C missense variant, replicated independently.

The PCR made use of 60 Vbeta and 13 Jbeta primers. Only in-frame clones appear in the TCRdb table, and some are missing; sequencing was by immunoSEQ multiplex PCR. The data hold 90,000 to 110,000 clones, with around four fifths observed a single time. V was trimmed by 5 bases and J by 2 bases, leaving 15 bases between them. The CDR3 is made up of 15 amino acids. Germline values: CDR1 LNHDA, CDR2 SQIVND (reference sequence). Sequenced input: PBMCs. The gene calls are TRBV19 and TRBJ1-2; D gene ambiguous. The sequence was obtained from a woman aged 40 to 50 in good health and CMV-seropositive. The CDR3 reads CASSPNRLENYGYTF. Here the CDR3 DNA reads TGTGCCAGTAGTCCGAACCGACTAGAAAACTATGGCTACACCTTC.